Below are 29 T cell receptor beta chains sequenced from a single sample in a study of shared clonotypes between healthy human individuals. Method: immunoSEQ multiplex PCR; TCRdb's copy keeps in-frame clones and lacks some. The sample includes roughly 520,000 clones, about 96% seen only once; the top ten take around 0.066%. Sequencing used naive CD4+ T cells sorted from blood. As to subset: CD45RA+ positively selected. The receptors here all came from a woman in her 30s in good health.

V gene TRBV6-1 combines with J gene TRBJ2-7; possible D gene TRBD2, 5 bases. The germline V gene encodes CDR1 MNHNS and CDR2 SASEGT. This CDR3 is 14 amino acids long. Trimming removed 1 base from V and 3 bases from J, with 10 bases in between. The CDR3 is CASSEVQRDYEQYF. CDR3 DNA sequence: TGTGCCAGCAGTGAAGTCCAACGGGACTACGAGCAGTACTTC.

V and J are TRBV28 and TRBJ2-7, with a tentative D call TRBD2 (6 bases). The germline V gene has CDR1 MDHEN and CDR2 SYDVKM. The CDR3 loop spans 14 amino acids. Deletions cut 3 bases from V and 2 bases from J, with 11 bases between. Here the CDR3 DNA reads TGTGCCAGCAGTTTCCCTAGCGACCCCTACGAGCAGTACTTC. As protein: CASSFPSDPYEQYF.

The rearrangement links TRBV5-1 to TRBJ1-1, with 7 bases matching TRBD1. Germline trimming cut 5 bases from V and 3 bases from J; bases unmatched to any gene: 10. CDR3 size: 15 residues. The germline CDR1 and CDR2 sequences are SGHRS and YFSETQ. The CDR3 here is CASRHNRGWDTEAFF. The CDR3 nucleotides are TGCGCCAGCAGACACAACAGGGGCTGGGACACTGAAGCTTTCTTT.

This clone was detected only once. The rearrangement joins TRBV19 to TRBJ2-1, with D perhaps TRBD2 (6 bases). The CDR3 runs 15 residues. V lost 2 bases, J lost 4 bases, and 12 bases lay in between. Germline CDR1 and CDR2: LNHDA and SQIVND (reference sequence). CDR3 protein: CASSISGSGYNEQFF. Here the CDR3 DNA reads TGTGCCAGTAGTATATCCGGGAGTGGGTACAATGAGCAGTTCTTC.

CDR3 amino acids: CASSLVSQLGVGNQPQHF. CDR3 coding DNA: TGTGCCAGCTCACTTGTTTCCCAGCTCGGGGTGGGCAATCAGCCCCAGCATTTT. The rearrangement links TRBV18 to TRBJ1-5; the D is unclear. The germline V gene has CDR1 KGHSH and CDR2 LQKENI. V shed 4 bases and J shed 2 bases, with 21 bases lying between them. The CDR3 has 18 residues.

This chain uses TRBV2 with TRBJ2-7; 7 nucleotides agree with TRBD1. J gave up 3 bases and V 5 bases, and 7 bases lay outside the gene matches. This CDR3 comprises 14 residues. From germline, CDR1 is SNHLY and CDR2 FYNNEI. In DNA, the CDR3 is TGTGCCAGCAGTTGGGACAGTTGGCTCTACGAGCAGTACTTC. Its protein product is CASSWDSWLYEQYF. Filled out from reference TRBV2 and TRBJ2-7, the complete variable domain reads EPEVTQTPSHQVTQMGQEVILRCVPISNHLYFYWYRQILGQKVEFLVSFYNNEISEKSEIFDDQFSVERPDGSNFTLKIRSTKLEDSAMYFCASSWDSWLYEQYFGPGTRLTVT.

V gene TRBV6-5 combines with J gene TRBJ1-2; D unclear. Trimming took 5 bases from V and 4 from J, leaving 14 bases between them. There are 14 residues in the CDR3. From germline, CDR1 is MNHEY and CDR2 SVGAGI. The CDR3 coding sequence is TGTGCCAGCAGTCCCGCGGGATCGCGCTATGGCTACACCTTC. Translating gives CASSPAGSRYGYTF.

This chain joins TRBV7-8 and TRBJ2-2, with 9 bases fitting TRBD2. The CDR3 runs 17 residues. From germline, CDR1 is SGHVS and CDR2 FQNEAQ. V gave up 5 bases and J gave up 4 bases; unmatched junction bases: 11. As DNA, the CDR3 is TGTGCCAGCAGCCCCCGGGCGGGAGGGCCGAGCACCGGGGAGCTGTTTTTT. Translation: CASSPRAGGPSTGELFF.

This chain joins TRBV7-9 and TRBJ1-4, with TRBD1 matching over 8 bases. V was pared by 5 bases and J by 4 bases, with 12 bases of the junction left unmatched. The V gene's germline CDR1 is SEHNR and CDR2 FQNEAQ (reference sequence). There are 17 residues in the CDR3. DNA for the CDR3: TGTGCCAGCAGCCCAGGACAGGGAGGTGTGTTTAATGAAAAACTGTTTTTT. Encoded protein: CASSPGQGGVFNEKLFF.

The J gene is TRBJ2-1, the V gene TRBV6-5, with D hard to call. The CDR3 extends over 15 amino acids. CDR1 and CDR2 from the germline V gene are MNHEY and SVGAGI. With 10 bases removed from V and 0 bases from J, the gap between germline ends came to 16 bases. For the CDR3, the DNA is TGTGCCACCCAGCCCAGCATTAGCTCCTACAATGAGCAGTTCTTC. Translated: CATQPSISSYNEQFF.

J is TRBJ2-3 and V is TRBV19; D is perhaps TRBD1 (5 bases). V was clipped by 6 bases and J by 0 bases, with 13 bases between them. The CDR3 extends over 15 amino acids. From germline, CDR1 is LNHDA and CDR2 SQIVND (reference sequence). In nucleotides, the CDR3 is TGTGCCAGTAGAGACAGAGCTTCTAGCACAGATACGCAGTATTTT. This encodes CASRDRASSTDTQYF.

The V and J genes are TRBV5-1 and TRBJ1-1; D ambiguous. Germline V gene sequence: CDR1 SGHRS, CDR2 YFSETQ. The CDR3 spans 13 residues. V gave up 0 bases and J gave up 6 bases, with 9 bases separating them. CDR3 nucleotides: TGCGCCAGCAGCTTGGCTTGGGAGGCTGAAGCTTTCTTT. Its translation: CASSLAWEAEAFF. Based on the CDR3 plus reference TRBV5-1 and TRBJ1-1, the full variable domain is KAGVTQTPRYLIKTRGQQVTLSCSPISGHRSVSWYQQTPGQGLQFLFEYFSETQRNKGNFPGRFSGRQFSNSRSEMNVSTLELGDSALYLCASSLAWEAEAFFGQGTRLTVV.

The V call is TRBV7-2, the J call TRBJ1-4; D is undetermined. Germline-derived CDR1 and CDR2 are SGHTA and FQGNSA. The ends were cut back, 3 bases at V and 8 bases at J, with 10 bases in the middle. The length of the CDR3 is 13 residues. The CDR3 DNA reads TGTGCCAGCAGCTTTTGGGTTTCGGAAAAACTGTTTTTT. Amino acid sequence: CASSFWVSEKLFF.

This sequence joins TRBV6-5 and TRBJ2-7, with TRBD1 matching 7 bases. This CDR3 has 13 residues. Germline loops: CDR1 MNHEY, CDR2 SVGAGI. The ends lost 5 bases at V and 3 bases at J; junction bases unmatched: 4. CDR3 protein: CASSVRDSYEQYF. The CDR3 coding sequence is TGTGCCAGCAGTGTCCGGGACAGCTACGAGCAGTACTTC.

The chain employs TRBV27 and TRBJ1-5; TRBD1 is a possible D gene (6 bases). Germline values: CDR1 MNHEY, CDR2 SMNVEV (reference sequence). With 6 bases removed from V and 7 bases from J, the gap between germline ends came to 13 bases. The CDR3 totals 13 residues. CDR3 DNA sequence: TGTGCCAGCAGACAACAGGGTTTGCAGCCCCAGCATTTT. It translates to CASRQQGLQPQHF.

This chain connects TRBV18 to TRBJ2-7; D may be TRBD1 or TRBD2 (5 bases each). V was shortened by 2 bases and J by 5 bases, with 19 bases between the two germline ends. Germline V gene lookup returns CDR1 KGHSH and CDR2 LQKENI. The CDR3 contains 16 residues. The DNA for the CDR3 is TGTGCCAGCTCACCAACCCAACCGGGACGGCGTCACGAGCAGTACTTC. Its translation is CASSPTQPGRRHEQYF.

The gene calls are TRBV9 and TRBJ2-3; 7 nucleotides match TRBD1. Trimming cost V 4 bases and J 2 bases; bases outside gene matches: 7. The CDR3 extends over 15 amino acids. Germline CDR1 SGDLS, CDR2 YYNGEE. Here the CDR3 DNA reads TGTGCCAGCAGCTTCTCCCAGGGGGACACAGATACGCAGTATTTT. Protein sequence: CASSFSQGDTDTQYF.

This chain links TRBV6-4 with TRBJ1-5; D unresolved. The CDR3 loop spans 15 amino acids. V lost 2 bases and J 4 bases, leaving 12 bases between the germline ends. Germline CDR1 and CDR2: MRHNA and SNTAGT. The CDR3 here is CASSDDRAGNQPQHF. For the CDR3, the DNA is TGTGCCAGCAGTGACGATAGGGCAGGTAATCAGCCCCAGCATTTT.

This chain connects TRBV7-3 to TRBJ2-5; 7 bases fit TRBD2. V lost 1 base and J lost 4; bases outside the gene matches: 6. Germline V CDR1 and CDR2: SGHTA, FQGTGA. The CDR3 contains 15 residues. CDR3 DNA sequence: TGTGCCAGCAGCTTAAGCGGGAGAAGAGGAGAGACCCAGTACTTC. Residues: CASSLSGRRGETQYF.

The V gene is TRBV4-1, the J gene TRBJ2-3, with D uncertain. There are 17 residues in the CDR3. Germline V gene data show CDR1 as MGHRA and CDR2 as YSYEKL. Trimming took 5 bases from V and 0 from J, leaving 18 bases between them. The CDR3 DNA reads as TGCGCCAGCAGCGTAAAAGATGGAGACTCCAGCACAGATACGCAGTATTTT. This translates into CASSVKDGDSSTDTQYF.

The chain employs TRBV2 and TRBJ2-7; D remains unclear. This CDR3 is built from 11 residues. The V end lost 6 bases, the J end lost 5 bases, and 8 bases lay between the germline ends. Germline CDR1 SNHLY, CDR2 FYNNEI. The DNA for the CDR3 is TGTGCCAGCAGGGCGTTCCACGAGCAGTACTTC. It translates to CASRAFHEQYF.

The chain is built from TRBV10-3 and TRBJ1-1; D is perhaps TRBD1 (5 bases). Germline V gene sequence: CDR1 ENHRY, CDR2 SYGVKD. The CDR3 has 11 residues. V was clipped by 6 bases and J by 7 bases, with 9 bases between them. CDR3 region: CAIRADSEAFF. As DNA, the CDR3 is TGTGCCATCAGGGCAGACAGTGAAGCTTTCTTT.

The rearrangement links TRBV18 to TRBJ1-2; the D gene is possibly TRBD1 (5 bases). This CDR3 has 15 residues. V was cut by 2 bases and J by 2 bases, with 12 bases left in between. CDR1 is KGHSH, CDR2 LQKENI, per germline. Here the CDR3 DNA reads TGTGCCAGCTCACCAACCGGGGCGGCGAACTATGGCTACACCTTC. This encodes CASSPTGAANYGYTF.

The chain is built from TRBV18 and TRBJ2-1; D ambiguous. CDR1 and CDR2 from the germline V gene are KGHSH and LQKENI. The CDR3 spans 15 residues. The V end was cut by 3 bases, the J end by 6 bases, with 15 bases between. The CDR3 sequence: CASSPAPGLRNEQFF. DNA for the CDR3: TGTGCCAGCTCACCGGCCCCCGGGCTACGCAATGAGCAGTTCTTC.

This chain joins TRBV18 and TRBJ2-1; 7 nucleotides match TRBD2. With V trimmed by 7 bases and J by 10 bases, 7 bases remained unmatched. Germline V gene sequence: CDR1 KGHSH, CDR2 LQKENI. This CDR3 has 12 residues. This CDR3 reads CASLPGGGEQFF. DNA of the CDR3: TGTGCCAGCTTGCCGGGGGGAGGAGAGCAGTTCTTC.

The gene calls are TRBV2 and TRBJ2-3, with 9 bases fitting TRBD1. CDR3 length: 15 residues. With 8 bases clipped from V and 2 bases from J, the junction kept 8 bases outside the gene matches. Germline loops: CDR1 SNHLY, CDR2 FYNNEI. The CDR3 DNA reads as TGTGCCAGCGTCCGGGACAGGGTGATCACAGATACGCAGTATTTT. This translates into CASVRDRVITDTQYF.

Remarks on this clone: One end of the junction varies from germline; a read error may be responsible. The chain recombines TRBV2 with TRBJ2-7, with D uncertain. The CDR3 extends over 10 amino acids. Germline V gives CDR1 SNHLY, CDR2 FYNNEI. This CDR3 is CASIECEQYF. The CDR3 DNA sequence: TGTGCCAGCATTGAATGCGAGCAGTACTTC.

V gene TRBV30 combines with J gene TRBJ1-1, with TRBD1 as a possible D gene (5 bases). This CDR3 has 11 amino acids. Germline values: CDR1 GTSNPN, CDR2 SVGIG (reference sequence). CDR3 DNA sequence: TGTGCGGGGGGAGGGAACACTGAAGCTTTCTTT. Its translation: CAGGGNTEAFF. The variable domain in full, completed from reference TRBV30 and TRBJ1-1, reads SQTIHQWPATLVQPVGSPLSLECTVEGTSNPNLYWYRQAAGRGLQLLFYSVGIGQISSEVPQNLSASRPQDRQFILSSKKLLLSDSGFYLCAGGGNTEAFFGQGTRLTVV.

V and J are TRBV5-1 and TRBJ1-3, with a weak D call TRBD1 (6 bases). The CDR3 consists of 15 residues. V lost 7 bases and J 5 bases, leaving 19 bases between the germline ends. Germline V gene data show CDR1 as SGHRS and CDR2 as YFSETQ. DNA of the CDR3: TGCGCCAGCCCCTCGAGGACAGCCAGCAGAAACACCATATATTTT. It encodes CASPSRTASRNTIYF.